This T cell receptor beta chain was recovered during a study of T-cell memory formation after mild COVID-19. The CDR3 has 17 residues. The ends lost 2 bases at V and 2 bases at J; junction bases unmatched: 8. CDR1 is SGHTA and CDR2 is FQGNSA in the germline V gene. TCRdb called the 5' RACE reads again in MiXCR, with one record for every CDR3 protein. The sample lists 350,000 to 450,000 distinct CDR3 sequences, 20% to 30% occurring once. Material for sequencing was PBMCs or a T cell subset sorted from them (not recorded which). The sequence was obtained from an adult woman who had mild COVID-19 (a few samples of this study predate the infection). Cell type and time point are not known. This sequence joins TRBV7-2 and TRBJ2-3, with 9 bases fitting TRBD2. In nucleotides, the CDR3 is TGTGCCAGCAGCTTACTTCTAGCGGGGAAGATCACAGATACGCAGTATTTT. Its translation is CASSLLLAGKITDTQYF.